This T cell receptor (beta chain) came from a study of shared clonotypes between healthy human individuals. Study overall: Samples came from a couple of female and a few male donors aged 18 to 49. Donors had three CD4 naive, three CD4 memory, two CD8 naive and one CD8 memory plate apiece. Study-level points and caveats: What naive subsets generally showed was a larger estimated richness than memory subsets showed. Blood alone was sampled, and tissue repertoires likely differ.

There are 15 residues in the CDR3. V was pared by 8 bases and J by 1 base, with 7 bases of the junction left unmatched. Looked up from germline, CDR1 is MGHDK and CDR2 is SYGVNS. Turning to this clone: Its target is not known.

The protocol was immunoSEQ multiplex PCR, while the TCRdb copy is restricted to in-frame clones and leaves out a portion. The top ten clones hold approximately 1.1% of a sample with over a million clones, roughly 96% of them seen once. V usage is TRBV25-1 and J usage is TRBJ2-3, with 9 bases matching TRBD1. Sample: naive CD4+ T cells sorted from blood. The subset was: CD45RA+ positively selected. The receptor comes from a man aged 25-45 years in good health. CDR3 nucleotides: TGTGCCAGCGCCGGGACAGGGTTCCGCACAGATACGCAGTATTTT. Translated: CASAGTGFRTDTQYF. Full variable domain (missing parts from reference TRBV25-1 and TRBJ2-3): EADIYQTPRYLVIGTGKKITLECSQTMGHDKMYWYQQDPGMELHLIHYSYGVNSTEKGDLSSESTVSRIRTEHFPLTLESARPSHTSQYLCASAGTGFRTDTQYFGPGTRLTVL.